This T cell receptor beta chain was obtained from a study of control samples from healthy donors and cancer patients. This CDR3 contains 13 residues. The germline V gene encodes CDR1 GTSNPN and CDR2 SVGIG (reference sequence). With V trimmed by 2 bases and J by 9 bases, 7 bases remained unmatched. Using immunoSEQ multiplex PCR, the repertoire was profiled, and TCRdb retains in-frame clones only, with some absent. The repertoire includes roughly 70,000 clones, approximately 87% of them detected once, and 28% sits in the top ten. The chain carries TRBV30 and TRBJ1-5, with 7 bases lining up with TRBD1. The sequenced sample was blood. The clonotype originates from a man in his fifties in good health. CDR3 protein: CAWSRQGGGPQHF. The CDR3 DNA follows: TGTGCCTGGAGTAGACAGGGAGGCGGGCCCCAGCATTTT.